This T cell receptor (beta chain) was sequenced for a study of blood T cells in healthy people across ages (dated by TCRdb to the mid-2010s). Background for the entire study: Template switching captured roughly one uniquely barcoded TCR beta cDNA molecule per two T cells in model experiments. Using deep sequencing normalized with unique cDNA molecular identifiers, the study measured how TCR beta repertoire diversity changes with age. Donors were grouped into four age groups: young (average approximately 15 years), middle-aged (roughly 38), aged (about 60) and long-lived (less than 85). To avoid experimental bias, donors of different ages were randomly spread across the sequencing lanes. Two additional independent replicas of 1 million unique cDNA reads from the same blood draw were analyzed for two donors (one aged 18 to 30 and one aged 80 or older). What the work shows at the level of the full study, not this receptor alone: Because the CMV infection status of the donors was unknown, age-related changes in expanded clonotypes may potentially have been confounded. There was a strong correlation between observed TCR beta diversity and the percentage of naive T cells measured by flow cytometry. Observed TCR beta diversity per million T cells fell roughly linearly with age, and a significant reduction was already apparent by age around 36. Compared with the aged group, more naive CD4+ T cells, fewer expanded clones and increased TCR diversity were shown by the long-lived group, suggesting age selection. Conclusive comparison of naive and antigen-experienced compartments was prevented by the profiling of bulk unsorted PBMCs. Total diversity estimates from one million sequenced T cells were considered lower bounds and underestimates.

CDR1 DFQATT and CDR2 SNEGSKA are derived from the germline V gene (reference sequence). V was cut back by 7 bases and J by 3 bases, leaving a gap of 11 bases between them. The CDR3 contains 12 residues, cysteine and phenylalanine counted. Only the CDR3 region is kept as DNA, spanning 36 bases read in frame from base 1. The sample holds a few counts of this clonotype. Its antigen remains unidentified. Base qualities are missing; no much larger clone stands one base away. Libraries were constructed by 5' RACE. TCRdb shows the sequencer as Illumina HiSeq 2500. A second about 7 to 12 cycle PCR used a sample-barcoded 5' primer and a J-beta primer mix. A unique molecular identifier was introduced onto each TCR beta cDNA molecule by a template-switch 5' adaptor carrying 12 random nucleotides. Each sample yielded at least 3 million CDR3-containing paired-end reads. First-strand cDNA was synthesized from all RNA with the Mint cDNA synthesis kit, primed by a TRBC-specific oligonucleotide. Following uracil-DNA glycosylase treatment, a first 18-cycle PCR with universal primers M1SS and BC2_uni_R was performed on all cDNA. Turning to the authors' computational methods: Normalization of each sample was performed by random selection of 1 million high-quality reads, each carrying a distinct molecular identifier. Instead of being binned into consensus sequences, reads with shared molecular identifiers were discarded. MiTCR, set to a Q25 quality threshold and the strictest error-elimination algorithm, was used for CDR3 identification, clonotype clustering and error correction. A nonparametric unseen species model with Euler transformation was used to estimate lower-bound total TCR beta diversity. TCRdb trimmed public reads at Q25 via fastp, called clones via MiXCR and kept in-frame beta chains. All rows with the same CDR3 protein become a single entry with the most common DNA and genes. These V and J calls originate from TCRdb's pipeline instead of the authors' own analysis. For this sample there are about 1.6 million distinct CDR3 sequences; about 35% appear just once. Jointly, the top ten make up about 11% of the sample.

The donors were roughly 40 Caucasian individuals from Russia, aged 6 to 90 years, who were systemically healthy. About 9.8 milliliters of peripheral blood were drawn from each donor into EDTA-treated Vacutainer tubes. Ficoll-Paque density-gradient centrifugation was used to isolate PBMCs, with at least 6.5 million obtained per sample. Total RNA was extracted from PBMCs with Trizol reagent, with at least 6 micrograms obtained per sample. For every donor, an aliquot of PBMCs went through flow cytometry to measure the percentages of naive CD45RAhigh/CD27high T cells. The rearranged segments are TRBV20-1 and TRBJ2-3; no D gene can be assigned with confidence. The specimen sequenced was blood. This TCR was sampled from a woman aged 25-40 years in good health. The DNA is TGCAGTGGGGAAAGTAAGACAGATACGCAGTATTTT. Its translation is CSGESKTDTQYF.